This is a list of T cell receptor beta chains from one sample in a study of OX40 agonist ivuxolimab in advanced cancers. Using immunoSEQ multiplex PCR, the repertoire was profiled, and TCRdb retains in-frame clones only, with some absent. This sample has roughly 65,000 clones, with 85% to 90% found just once. The source material was CD4+ or CD8+ T cells sorted from blood, sampled in a trial of the OX40 agonist ivuxolimab. The receptors derive from an adult with an advanced solid tumor such as melanoma, head and neck, liver or kidney cancer. The CDR3 runs from the conserved cysteine through the conserved F or W. D genes are given only for firm matches. Not every row has a clone size; where given, it reads once, few, many or a size class.

-	TRBV28	once	TRBJ2-2	TGTGCCAGCAGGCCAGAACTGCGGACCGGGGAGCTGTTTTTT	CASRPELRTGELFF
-	TRBV18	-	TRBJ1-5	TGTGCCAGCTCTGAGCAGGGAACGAGCAATCAGCCCCAGCATTTT	CASSEQGTSNQPQHF
TRBD2	TRBV5-1	-	TRBJ2-3	TGCGCCACGAGCCGACTAGCGGGAAGCACAGATACGCAGTATTTT	CATSRLAGSTDTQYF
-	TRBV30	-	TRBJ2-5	TGTGCCTGGAGTATAAGGGTTCAAGAGACCCAGTACTTC	CAWSIRVQETQYF
-	TRBV19	few	TRBJ2-1	TGTGCCAGTAAGGCATCCGGGACACCCGGTTTCAATGAGCAGTTCTTC	CASKASGTPGFNEQFF
-	TRBV6-6	few	TRBJ2-1	TGTGCCAGCAGCCAACGGGGTGAGCAGTTCTTC	CASSQRGEQFF
-	TRBV7-2	-	TRBJ2-7	TGTGCCAGCAGCTTCCCCGCCCCTTTAAAAAGTGGTGAGCAGTACTTC	CASSFPAPLKSGEQYF
-	TRBV11-2	-	TRBJ2-3	TGTGCCAGCAGCCCCCCCTCCACAGATACGCAGTATTTT	CASSPPSTDTQYF
-	TRBV19	-	TRBJ1-2	TGTGCCAGTAGTATAGGTCCAGGGGACTACACCTTC	CASSIGPGDYTF
-	TRBV7-8	few	TRBJ2-2	TGTGCCAGCAGCCTGTCAGTGAACACCGGGGAGCTGTTTTTT	CASSLSVNTGELFF
TRBD1	TRBV28	-	TRBJ1-1	TGTGCCAGCAGTTCGGGGGACAGGATGAACACTGAAGCTTTCTTT	CASSSGDRMNTEAFF
-	TRBV5-1	-	TRBJ1-6	TGCGCCAGCAGCTTTAGGGATTCAAATTCACCCCTCCACTTT	CASSFRDSNSPLHF
TRBD1	TRBV20-1	-	TRBJ2-7	TGCAGTCAGCAGGGGGCCTACGAGCAGTACTTC	CSQQGAYEQYF
-	TRBV7-9	-	TRBJ1-3	TGTGCCAGCGGGCGCTCTGGAAACACCATATATTTT	CASGRSGNTIYF
TRBD1	TRBV11-3	-	TRBJ2-1	TGTGCCAGCAGCTTAGGGGGGGACAGGGAGAACAATGAGCAGTTCTTC	CASSLGGDRENNEQFF
-	TRBV6-6	-	TRBJ2-5	TGTGCCAGCAGTTACCAGGGTGCCGTCCAAGAGACCCAGTACTTC	CASSYQGAVQETQYF
-	TRBV27	-	TRBJ2-3	TGTGCCAGCAGTTGGGTGGGGTCGAGCACAGATACGCAGTATTTT	CASSWVGSSTDTQYF
-	TRBV30	-	TRBJ2-7	TGTGCCTGCCCCAAGGGGGCGGGAGGCCTGGAGCAGTACTTC	CACPKGAGGLEQYF
TRBD1	TRBV4-3	-	TRBJ1-4	TGCGCCAGCAGCCACATCGACAGGGGTAATGAAAAACTGTTTTTT	CASSHIDRGNEKLFF
-	TRBV13	-	TRBJ1-6	TGTGCCAGCAGCTTAGGGTACAATAATAATTCACCCCTCCACTTT	CASSLGYNNNSPLHF
-	TRBV7-6	-	TRBJ1-6	TGTGCCAGCAGCTTAGCGCGGGGCGGTAATTCACCCCTCCACTTT	CASSLARGGNSPLHF
TRBD1	TRBV18	-	TRBJ1-2	TGTGCCAGCTCACCACAACCGGGACAGGGGGGGTCCGGCTTC	CASSPQPGQGGSGF
-	TRBV4-1	-	TRBJ1-1	TGCGCCAGCAGCCAAGAGAAGGGGAGCCCGAACACTGAAGCTTTCTTT	CASSQEKGSPNTEAFF
TRBD2	TRBV5-4	-	TRBJ2-3	TGTGCCAGCAGCCCACGGACTAGCGGGATCACAGATACGCAGTATTTT	CASSPRTSGITDTQYF
-	TRBV5-4	-	TRBJ2-2	TGTGCCAGCAGTTCCACAAGCGCCGGGGAGCTGTTTTTT	CASSSTSAGELFF
-	TRBV5-6	-	TRBJ1-5	TGTGCCAGCAGCTTGGGGGAGGGGCAGGGGAATCAGCCCCAGCATTTT	CASSLGEGQGNQPQHF
TRBD2	TRBV6-5	few	TRBJ2-7	TGTGCCAGCAGCAAAAGCGGGATGGGGACCTACGAGCAGTACTTC	CASSKSGMGTYEQYF
-	TRBV5-5	-	TRBJ2-3	TGTGCCAGCAGCTTGGCAGGGCTGACTAGCACAGATACGCAGTATTTT	CASSLAGLTSTDTQYF
TRBD2	TRBV5-3	once	TRBJ2-1	TGTGCCAGAAGCCAGGTAGCGGGTGATAATGAGCAGTTCTTC	CARSQVAGDNEQFF
-	TRBV20-1	-	TRBJ2-7	TGCAGTGCTACCGGGACTCTCGAGCAGTACTTC	CSATGTLEQYF
-	TRBV5-1	-	TRBJ1-4	TGCGCCAGCCGGGAGGGGCGGACTAATGAAAAACTGTTTTTT	CASREGRTNEKLFF
-	TRBV7-6	-	TRBJ2-3	TGTGCCAGCAGCACGGGAGTTCCCACAGATACGCAGTATTTT	CASSTGVPTDTQYF
TRBD1	TRBV11-1	-	TRBJ2-5	TGTGCCAGCAGCTTATGGGACAGGAGAGAGACCCAGTACTTC	CASSLWDRRETQYF
-	TRBV7-6	-	TRBJ2-2	TGTGCCAGCAGCTTAGAAGTAGCCGGGAACACCGGGGAGCTGTTTTTT	CASSLEVAGNTGELFF
TRBD2	TRBV27	-	TRBJ2-5	TGTGCCGGCAAAGGACTAGCGGTCCATATGGAGCAGTACTTC	CAGKGLAVHMEQYF
TRBD2	TRBV7-2	-	TRBJ2-1	TGTGCCAGCAGCCTGGGACTAGCCTACAATGAGCAGTTCTTC	CASSLGLAYNEQFF
-	TRBV7-9	-	TRBJ1-1	TGTGCCAGCACAGCAGAAGAAGCTTTCTTT	CASTAEEAFF
-	TRBV7-9	-	TRBJ2-1	TGTGCCAGCAGCTTAGCGCTGGGCCTCGGGGGTGAGCAGTTCTTC	CASSLALGLGGEQFF
TRBD1	TRBV28	-	TRBJ2-7	TGTGCCAGCAGTCCTCGACAGGGAGCCTACGAGCAGTACTTC	CASSPRQGAYEQYF
-	TRBV30	-	TRBJ1-4	TGTGCCTGGAGCGGTTTTAATGAAAAACTGTTTTTT	CAWSGFNEKLFF
TRBD1	TRBV5-4	-	TRBJ2-1	TGTGCCAGCAGCTCTTCTGACAGGGTCTACAATGAGCAGTTCTTC	CASSSSDRVYNEQFF